The clone carrying this T cell receptor beta chain was counted only a few times. The antigen is undetermined. The ends lost 4 bases at V and 3 bases at J; junction bases unmatched: 9. The CDR3 extends over 16 amino acids. Germline values: CDR1 SGDLS, CDR2 YYNGEE. The data are from a study of post-analysis software for immune sequencing data. Findings of the study overall: For normalized Chao1 diversity, multiple sclerosis patients scored significantly lower than controls did. The F measure placed samples prepared in the same batch into strongly shared clusters. With TRBV5-6, TRBV5-1 and TRBV20-1 included, about five TRBV segments were more frequent in patients than in controls.

Every TCR beta cDNA library bore unique molecular identifiers. Input of about 0.95 to 10 million T cells yielded around 460,000 cDNA molecules. TCRdb recomputed calls from the PCR reads with MiXCR, one row per CDR3 protein. The table records 380,000 or so distinct CDR3 sequences, around 37% of them present only once. This receptor was identified in a girl aged 10 to 17 with multiple sclerosis. Material: blood. This sequence joins TRBV9 and TRBJ1-4; 7 bases agree with TRBD1. The CDR3 here is CASSYPGGTPNEKLFF. For the CDR3, the DNA is TGTGCCAGCAGCTACCCAGGGGGAACACCTAATGAAAAACTGTTTTTT. Full variable domain (missing parts from reference TRBV9 and TRBJ1-4): DSGVTQTPKHLITATGQRVTLRCSPRSGDLSVYWYQQSLDQGLQFLIQYYNGEERAKGNILERFSAQQFPDLHSELNLSSLELGDSALYFCASSYPGGTPNEKLFFGSGTQLSVL.